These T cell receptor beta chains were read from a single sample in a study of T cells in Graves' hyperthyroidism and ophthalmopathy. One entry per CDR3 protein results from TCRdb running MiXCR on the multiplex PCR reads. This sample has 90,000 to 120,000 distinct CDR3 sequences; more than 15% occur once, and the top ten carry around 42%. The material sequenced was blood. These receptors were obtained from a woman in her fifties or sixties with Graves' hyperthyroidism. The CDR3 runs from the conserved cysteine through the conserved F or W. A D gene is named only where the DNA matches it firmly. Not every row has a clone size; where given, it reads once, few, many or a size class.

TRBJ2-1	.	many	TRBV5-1	CASSPRGETGNSYNEQFF	TGCGCCAGCAGCCCGAGGGGCGAAACAGGGAACTCCTACAATGAGCAGTTCTTC
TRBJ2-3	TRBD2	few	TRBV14	CASSPRGAGRGTDTQYF	TGTGCCAGCAGTCCTAGAGGAGCCGGGAGGGGCACAGATACGCAGTATTTT
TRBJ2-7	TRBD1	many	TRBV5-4	CASSLGRTGSFSYEQYF	TGTGCCAGCAGCTTGGGTAGGACAGGGTCGTTTTCCTACGAGCAGTACTTC
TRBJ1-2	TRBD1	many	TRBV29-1	CSVEVGTVGYTF	TGCAGCGTTGAAGTTGGGACAGTCGGCTACACCTTC
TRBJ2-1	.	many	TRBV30	CAWSIVNEQFF	TGTGCCTGGAGTATAGTCAATGAGCAGTTCTTC
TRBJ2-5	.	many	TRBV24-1	CATSDHSGTEYF	TGTGCCACCAGTGACCACTCCGGGACGGAGTACTTC
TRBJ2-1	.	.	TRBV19	CASSIRYNEQFF	TGTGCCAGTAGTATCCGATACAATGAGCAGTTCTTC
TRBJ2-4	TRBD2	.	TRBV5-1	CASKTDPGLANIQYF	TGCGCCAGCAAAACAGATCCGGGACTAGCGAACATTCAGTACTTC
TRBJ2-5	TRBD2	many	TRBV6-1	CASSETSGRGAETQYF	TGTGCCAGCAGTGAAACTAGCGGGAGAGGAGCGGAGACCCAGTACTTC
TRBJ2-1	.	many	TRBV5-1	CASSLRASSYNEQFF	TGCGCCAGCAGCTTGCGCGCTAGCTCCTACAATGAGCAGTTCTTC
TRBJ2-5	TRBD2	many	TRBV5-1	CASSLLAGGLETQYF	TGCGCCAGCAGCTTGTTAGCGGGAGGGCTTGAGACCCAGTACTTC
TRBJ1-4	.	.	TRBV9	CASSVGWIGGGFDEKLFF	TGTGCCAGCAGCGTAGGATGGATTGGAGGGGGTTTTGATGAAAAACTGTTTTTT
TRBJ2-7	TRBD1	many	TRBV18	CASSRDRSYEQYF	TGTGCCAGCTCACGGGACAGGTCGTACGAGCAGTACTTC
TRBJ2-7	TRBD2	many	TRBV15	CATSSTTRGGVAGGSSQYF	TGTGCCACCAGCAGTACGACAAGAGGTGGAGTAGCGGGAGGGTCGTCACAGTACTTC
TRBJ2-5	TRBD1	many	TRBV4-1	CASSQEGQGVSQYF	TGCGCCAGCAGCCAAGAAGGACAGGGGGTTTCCCAGTACTTC
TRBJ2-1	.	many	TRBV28	CASGQNNEQFF	TGTGCCAGCGGACAGAACAATGAGCAGTTCTTC
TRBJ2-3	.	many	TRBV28	CASSQPVGADTQYF	TGTGCCAGCAGCCAACCAGTTGGGGCAGATACGCAGTATTTT
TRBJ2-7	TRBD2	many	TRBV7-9	CASSQVAGATYEQYF	TGTGCCAGCAGCCAGGTGGCGGGAGCGACTTACGAGCAGTACTTC
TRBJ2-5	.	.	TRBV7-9	CASSAAGWETQYF	TGTGCCAGCAGCGCCGCGGGGTGGGAGACCCAGTACTTC
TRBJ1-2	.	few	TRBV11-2	CASGLVGLMGYTF	TGTGCCAGCGGTTTGGTGGGATTGATGGGCTACACCTTC
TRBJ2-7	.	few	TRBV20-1	CSARGPNREQYF	TGCAGTGCTAGGGGCCCAAATCGGGAGCAGTACTTC
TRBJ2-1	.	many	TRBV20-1	CSATTSVAYNEQFF	TGCAGTGCAACGACTTCGGTTGCCTACAATGAGCAGTTCTTC
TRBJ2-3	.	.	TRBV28	CASRSRGRHTDTQYF	TGTGCCAGCAGATCCCGTGGACGGCACACAGATACGCAGTATTTT
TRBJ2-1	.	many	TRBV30	CAWNVFDGSWNEQFF	TGTGCCTGGAATGTTTTTGACGGGAGCTGGAATGAGCAGTTCTTC
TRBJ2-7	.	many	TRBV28	CASSLLTGSYEQYF	TGTGCCAGCAGTTTATTGACTGGGAGCTACGAGCAGTACTTC
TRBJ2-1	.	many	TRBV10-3	CAISARRTDEYNEQFF	TGTGCCATCAGTGCGCGACGGACCGATGAATACAATGAGCAGTTCTTC
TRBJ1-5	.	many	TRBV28	CASIPRLRGRSNQPQHF	TGTGCCAGCATTCCCCGGTTGAGAGGGAGGAGCAATCAGCCCCAGCATTTT
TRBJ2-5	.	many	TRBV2	CASRVSGETRYF	TGTGCCAGCAGGGTCTCGGGAGAGACCCGGTACTTC
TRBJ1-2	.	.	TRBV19	CASSDINYGYTF	TGTGCCAGTAGTGATATAAACTATGGCTACACCTTC
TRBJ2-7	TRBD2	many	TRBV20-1	CSARSLAENSYEQYF	TGCAGTGCTAGATCCCTAGCGGAAAACTCCTACGAGCAGTACTTC
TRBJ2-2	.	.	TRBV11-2	CASSSILGGRDGELFF	TGTGCCAGCAGCTCGATTCTAGGAGGGAGAGACGGGGAGCTGTTTTTT
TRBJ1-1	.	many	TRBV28	CASSLNFMNTEAFF	TGTGCCAGCAGTCTAAATTTTATGAACACTGAAGCTTTCTTT
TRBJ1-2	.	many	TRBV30	CAWSSIVYGYTF	TGTGCCTGGAGCAGCATTGTCTATGGCTACACCTTC
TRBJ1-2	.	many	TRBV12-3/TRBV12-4	CASSLMRGANTF	TGTGCCAGCAGTTTAATGAGAGGGGCCAACACCTTC
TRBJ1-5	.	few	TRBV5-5	CASSLEILNQPQHF	TGTGCCAGCAGCTTGGAAATCTTGAATCAGCCCCAGCATTTT
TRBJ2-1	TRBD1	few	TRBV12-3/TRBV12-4	CASSFPLDRGHEQFF	TGTGCCAGCAGTTTCCCTTTGGACAGGGGGCATGAGCAGTTCTTC
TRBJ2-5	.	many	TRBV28	CASSHQETQYF	TGTGCCAGCAGCCACCAAGAGACCCAGTACTTC
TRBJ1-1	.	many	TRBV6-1	CASSSRENTEAFF	TGTGCCAGCAGTTCACGGGAGAACACTGAAGCTTTCTTT
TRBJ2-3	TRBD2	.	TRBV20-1	CSAREMGRESDTQYF	TGCAGTGCTAGAGAAATGGGGAGGGAATCAGATACGCAGTATTTT
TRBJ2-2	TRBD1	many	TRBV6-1	CASSSDRRYGELFF	TGTGCCAGCAGCTCGGACAGGCGTTACGGGGAGCTGTTTTTT
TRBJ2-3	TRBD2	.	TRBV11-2	CASSSGTSGSLRDTQYF	TGTGCCAGCAGCTCGGGGACTAGCGGGAGTCTTAGAGATACGCAGTATTTT
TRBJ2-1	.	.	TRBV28	CASRTPLLQNNEQFF	TGTGCCAGCAGAACCCCACTCCTCCAGAACAATGAGCAGTTCTTC
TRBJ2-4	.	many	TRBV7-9	CASSWGGGNIQYF	TGTGCCAGCAGTTGGGGAGGCGGAAACATTCAGTACTTC
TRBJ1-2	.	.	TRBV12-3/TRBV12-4	CASSFSPGHGYTF	TGTGCCAGCAGTTTTAGTCCGGGCCATGGCTACACCTTC
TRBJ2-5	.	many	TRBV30	CAWSVTLETQYF	TGTGCCTGGAGTGTAACCTTAGAGACCCAGTACTTC
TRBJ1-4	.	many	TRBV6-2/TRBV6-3	CASSYRPGEKLFF	TGTGCCAGCAGTTACCGCCCAGGGGAAAAACTGTTTTTT
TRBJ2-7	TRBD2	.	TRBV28	CASSSLGTSGSFYEQYF	TGTGCCAGCAGTTCACTTGGGACTAGCGGGAGTTTCTACGAGCAGTACTTC
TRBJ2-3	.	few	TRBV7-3	CASSLSNQDTQYF	TGTGCCAGCAGCTTATCCAACCAAGATACGCAGTATTTT
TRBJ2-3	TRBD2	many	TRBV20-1	CSAPHLAGGPNTQYF	TGCAGTGCGCCCCACTTAGCGGGAGGGCCGAATACGCAGTATTTT
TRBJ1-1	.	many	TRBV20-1	CSARGGTGSGDTEAFF	TGCAGTGCTAGAGGGGGAACAGGGTCGGGGGACACTGAAGCTTTCTTT
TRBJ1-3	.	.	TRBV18	CASSPPTRNTIYF	TGTGCCAGCTCACCACCGACTAGAAACACCATATATTTT
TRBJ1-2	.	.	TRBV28	CASSLKGIGLGYTF	TGTGCCAGCAGTTTAAAGGGGATTGGTCTTGGCTACACCTTC
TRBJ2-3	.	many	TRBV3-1	CASLLIQGTQYF	TGTGCCAGCTTACTCATCCAGGGTACGCAGTATTTT
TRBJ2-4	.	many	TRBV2	CASRGRGGEIQYF	TGTGCCAGCAGGGGGAGGGGGGGGGAGATTCAGTACTTC